Included here is one T cell receptor (beta chain) sequence, with context. Its antigen is as yet unknown. The data belong to a study of CD8+CD57+ T cells in acquired aplastic anemia. Overall study results and limits: Patients shared 25 to 30 CD8+ CDR3 sequences with controls.

Genomic DNA was employed as the template in profiling TCR beta VDJ and CDR3. TCRdb reprocessed the reads via MiXCR and lists one record per CDR3 protein. This sample has roughly 170,000 distinct CDR3 sequences; about 64% occur once, and the top ten carry less than 55%. V dropped 4 bases and J dropped 5 bases, with 10 bases sitting between them. The CDR3 length is 13 residues. Germline values: CDR1 SNHLY, CDR2 FYNNEI. The chain carries TRBV2 and TRBJ2-3; D is unclear. This receptor was obtained from a human donor in good health. Sample: sorted CD4+, CD8+, or CD8+CD57+ T cells (not recorded which) from PBMCs. Written as DNA, the CDR3 is TGTGCCAGCAGTGGCTATTGGGGAGATACGCAGTATTTT. Translating it yields CASSGYWGDTQYF.